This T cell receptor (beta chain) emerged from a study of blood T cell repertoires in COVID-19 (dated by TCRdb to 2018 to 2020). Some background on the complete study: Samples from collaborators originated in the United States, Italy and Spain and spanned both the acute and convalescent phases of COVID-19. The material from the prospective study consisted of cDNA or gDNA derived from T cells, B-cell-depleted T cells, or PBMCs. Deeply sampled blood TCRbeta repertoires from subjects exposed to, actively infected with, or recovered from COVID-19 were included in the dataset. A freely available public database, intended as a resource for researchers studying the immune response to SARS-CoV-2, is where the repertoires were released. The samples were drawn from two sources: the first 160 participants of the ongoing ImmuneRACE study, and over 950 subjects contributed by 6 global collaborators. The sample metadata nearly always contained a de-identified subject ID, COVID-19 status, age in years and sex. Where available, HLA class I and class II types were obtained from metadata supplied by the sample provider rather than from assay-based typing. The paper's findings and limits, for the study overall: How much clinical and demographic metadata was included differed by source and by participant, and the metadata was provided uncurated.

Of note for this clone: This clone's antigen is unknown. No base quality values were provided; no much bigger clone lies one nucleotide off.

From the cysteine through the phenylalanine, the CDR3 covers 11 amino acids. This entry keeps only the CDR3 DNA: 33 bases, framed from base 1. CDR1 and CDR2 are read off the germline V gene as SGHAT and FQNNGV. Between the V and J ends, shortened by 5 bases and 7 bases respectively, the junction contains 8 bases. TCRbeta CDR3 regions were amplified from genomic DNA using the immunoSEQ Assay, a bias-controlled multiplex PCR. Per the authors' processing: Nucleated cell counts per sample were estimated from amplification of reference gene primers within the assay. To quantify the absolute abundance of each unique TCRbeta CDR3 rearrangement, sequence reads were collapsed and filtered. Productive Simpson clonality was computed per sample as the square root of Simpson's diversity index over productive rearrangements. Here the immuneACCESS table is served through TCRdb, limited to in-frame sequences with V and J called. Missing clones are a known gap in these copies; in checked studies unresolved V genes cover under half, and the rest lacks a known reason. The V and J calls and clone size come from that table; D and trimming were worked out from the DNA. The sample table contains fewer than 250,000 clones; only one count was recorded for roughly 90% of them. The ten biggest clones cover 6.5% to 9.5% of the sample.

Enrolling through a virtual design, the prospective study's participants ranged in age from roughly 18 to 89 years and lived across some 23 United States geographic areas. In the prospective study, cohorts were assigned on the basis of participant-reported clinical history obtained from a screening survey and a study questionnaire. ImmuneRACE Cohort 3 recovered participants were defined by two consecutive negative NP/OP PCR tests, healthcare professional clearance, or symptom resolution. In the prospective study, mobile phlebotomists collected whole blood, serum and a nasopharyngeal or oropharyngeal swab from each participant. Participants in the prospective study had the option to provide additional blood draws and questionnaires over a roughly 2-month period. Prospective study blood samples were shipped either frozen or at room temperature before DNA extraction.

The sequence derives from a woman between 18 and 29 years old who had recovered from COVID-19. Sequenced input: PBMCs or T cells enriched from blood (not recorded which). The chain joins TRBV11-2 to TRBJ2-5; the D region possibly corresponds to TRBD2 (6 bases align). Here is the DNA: TGTGCCAGCAGCGGGGAGGTGACCCAGTACTTC. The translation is CASSGEVTQYF.